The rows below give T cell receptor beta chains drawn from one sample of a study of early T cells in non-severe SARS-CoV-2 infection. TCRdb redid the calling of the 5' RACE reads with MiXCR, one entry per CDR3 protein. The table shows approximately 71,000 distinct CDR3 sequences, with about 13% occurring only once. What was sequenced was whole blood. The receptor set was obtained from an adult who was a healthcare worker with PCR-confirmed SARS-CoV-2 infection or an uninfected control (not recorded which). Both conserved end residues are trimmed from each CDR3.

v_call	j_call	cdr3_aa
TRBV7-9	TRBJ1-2	ASSPRGAAYGYT
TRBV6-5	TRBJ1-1	ASSYATSNTEAF
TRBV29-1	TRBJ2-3	SVVAQLAGYTDTQY
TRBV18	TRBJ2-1	ASSPSEDEQF
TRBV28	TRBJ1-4	ASSPRQGVGEKLF
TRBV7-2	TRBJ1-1	ASSSQVGTEAF
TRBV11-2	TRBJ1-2	ASRNAGTANYGYT
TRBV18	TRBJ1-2	ASSPSPGSEFYGYT
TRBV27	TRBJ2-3	ASSLSTASTDTQY
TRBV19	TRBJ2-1	ASSSPGLSMDNEQF
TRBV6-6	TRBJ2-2	ASSPILGSGRRNTGELF
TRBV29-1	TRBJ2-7	SVFNYEQY
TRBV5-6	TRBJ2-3	ATRRGVGTDTQY
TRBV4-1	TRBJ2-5	ASSHRAGGLQETQY
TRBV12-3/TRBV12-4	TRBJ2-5	ASTLGGQETQY
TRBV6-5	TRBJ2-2	ASRNRETNTGELF
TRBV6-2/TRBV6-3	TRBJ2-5	ASSSPGLGDQETQY
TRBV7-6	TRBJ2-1	ASSLRAGSSYNEQF
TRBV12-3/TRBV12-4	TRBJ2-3	ASSWSGPDTQY
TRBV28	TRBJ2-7	ASARVETEQY
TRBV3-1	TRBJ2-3	ASSQSRKDTQY
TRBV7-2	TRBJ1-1	ASSLRQGLTEAF
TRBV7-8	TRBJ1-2	ASSSVRGESGYT
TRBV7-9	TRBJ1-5	ASSKDRSGQPQH
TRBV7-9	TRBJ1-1	ASSPEMVTEAF
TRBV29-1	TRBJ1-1	SVKYPVEGTEAF
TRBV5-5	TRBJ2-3	ASSRTPGVKSDTQY
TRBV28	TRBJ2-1	ASSLGGRNEQF
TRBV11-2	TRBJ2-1	ASSRRLAGVYNEQF
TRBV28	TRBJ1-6	ASSLGQGGSPLH
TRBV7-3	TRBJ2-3	ASSLMGRETDTQY